Listed below are T cell receptor beta chains from one sample, sequenced in a study of PD-1 blockade in classical Hodgkin lymphoma. Clones were sequenced by immunoSEQ multiplex PCR, and TCRdb holds only the in-frame ones, with some missing. The repertoire holds roughly 94,000 clones, with under 95% as singletons. Sequencing used peripheral blood mononuclear cells (PBMCs), obtained before the fourth cycle of nivolumab. All receptors come from a human donor with classical Hodgkin lymphoma. The conserved cysteine and the conserved F or W are not part of the CDR3 here. Fields, in order: V gene, J gene, CDR3 protein.

v_call: TRBV28
j_call: TRBJ2-1
cdr3_aa: ASHGLAASHEQF

v_call: TRBV7-8
j_call: TRBJ2-7
cdr3_aa: ASSFPGPEQY

v_call: TRBV5-1
j_call: TRBJ2-1
cdr3_aa: ASSFSASSYNEQF

v_call: TRBV4-1
j_call: TRBJ1-1
cdr3_aa: ASSQAGQGPRLNTEAF

v_call: TRBV23-1
j_call: TRBJ2-2
cdr3_aa: ASSHPSVCGANTGELF

v_call: TRBV27
j_call: TRBJ2-6
cdr3_aa: ASSFSPPGANVLT

v_call: TRBV9
j_call: TRBJ1-1
cdr3_aa: ASSEGGMNTEAF

v_call: TRBV9
j_call: TRBJ1-4
cdr3_aa: ASSDLSEKLF

v_call: TRBV4-1
j_call: TRBJ2-6
cdr3_aa: ASSQEISGANVLT

v_call: TRBV7-9
j_call: TRBJ1-4
cdr3_aa: ASSLEWEKLF

v_call: TRBV27
j_call: TRBJ1-1
cdr3_aa: ASSFKLLGNTEAF

v_call: TRBV7-6
j_call: TRBJ2-2
cdr3_aa: ASRGLAGVGELF

v_call: TRBV25-1
j_call: TRBJ1-4
cdr3_aa: ASSESGGAANEKLF

v_call: TRBV9
j_call: TRBJ2-7
cdr3_aa: ASSVAAARTYEQY

v_call: TRBV5-1
j_call: TRBJ2-7
cdr3_aa: ASSSTGVAYEQY